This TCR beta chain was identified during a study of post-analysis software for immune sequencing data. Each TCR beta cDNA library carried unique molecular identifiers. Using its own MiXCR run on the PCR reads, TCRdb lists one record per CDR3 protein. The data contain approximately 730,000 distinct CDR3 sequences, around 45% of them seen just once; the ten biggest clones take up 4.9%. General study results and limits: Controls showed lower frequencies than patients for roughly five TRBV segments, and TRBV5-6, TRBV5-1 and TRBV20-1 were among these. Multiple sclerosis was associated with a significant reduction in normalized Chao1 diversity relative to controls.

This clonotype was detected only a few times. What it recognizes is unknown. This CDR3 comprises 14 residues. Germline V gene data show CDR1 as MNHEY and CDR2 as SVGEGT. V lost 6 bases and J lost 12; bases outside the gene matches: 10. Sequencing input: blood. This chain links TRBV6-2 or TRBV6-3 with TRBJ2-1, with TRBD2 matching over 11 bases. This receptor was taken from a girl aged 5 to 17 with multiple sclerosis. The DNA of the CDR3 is TGTGCCAGCAGACCCGGACTAGCGGGTGGGGCGCAGTTCTTC. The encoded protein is CASRPGLAGGAQFF.